This paragraph covers one T cell receptor (beta chain) sequence. As yet, its antigen is unknown. This sample stems from a study of blood T cells in healthy people across ages. Findings and limits, study-wide: Diversity figures based on one million T cells were deemed too low. It was not known whether donors were CMV positive (a possible confounder of expanded clonotype changes).

Then a second PCR, running roughly 7 to 11 cycles, was carried out with a sample-barcoded 5' primer and a J-beta primer mix. The template-switch adaptor was a 5' adaptor with 12 random nucleotides. It tagged each cDNA molecule. One entry per CDR3 protein results from TCRdb running MiXCR on the 5' RACE reads. The repertoire includes hundreds of thousands of distinct CDR3 sequences, about 30% of them detected once, and around 14% sits in the top ten. Each individual donor underwent a draw of 8.5 to 10 milliliters of peripheral blood. The sequenced sample was blood. The sequence came from a woman over 75 in good health.

Here the CDR3 reads CAWSVWSRGTQYF. CDR3 bases: TGTGCCTGGAGTGTCTGGTCCCGGGGGACCCAGTACTTC. The chain employs TRBV30 and TRBJ2-5, with D possibly matching TRBD2 (5 bases). The germline V and J ends were trimmed by 0 bases and 7 bases, with 12 bases remaining between them. Germline V gene sequence: CDR1 GTSNPN, CDR2 SVGIG (reference sequence). The CDR3 consists of 13 residues.